This T cell receptor (beta chain) is from a study of cytomegalovirus exposure and HLA in healthy donors listed by TCRdb under 2017. Regarding the research as a whole: In an earlier analysis of fewer than 750 of the donors, about 260 Gb of sequence data and 100 million or so unique TCR beta sequences from approximately 180 million T cells were reported. The number of donors typed differed by locus, with 629-630 for A, B, C, DRB1 and DQB1, roughly 520 for DQA1, 600 to 610 for DPA1, and 472 for DPB1. The study aimed to test whether signatures of past pathogen exposure could be identified by cataloging public T cell receptors. A later analysis re-examined previously published TCR beta repertoires from 600 to 700 donors and added high-resolution HLA genotyping to investigate patterns of TCR occurrence. Besides the first cohort of about 730 subjects, a separate validation cohort made up of 95 to 150 different subjects was used. In the later analysis, no new phenotypic data were used to find candidate immune exposures; instead, reliance was placed on TCR beta sequences and their occurrence across donors. Because of strong linkage in the cohort, roughly five DR-DQ haplotypes were treated as single units for association and clustering. A later genetic analysis used genome-wide SNP genotypes for about 65% of the roughly 670 donors, treating that subset as a discovery cohort. Every discovery cohort repertoire had been produced on one sequencing platform. High-throughput TCR immunosequencing, statistical association of individual TCRs with disease status, and machine learning were combined to predict cytomegalovirus infection status. Of the roughly 400 genotyped donors, 81% fell in the genetic ancestry cluster associated with self-reported Caucasian donors. An earlier analysis of 587 of the donors used high-throughput TCR beta sequencing to judge whether each TCR beta V gene segment behaved as functional or pseudogenic. Roughly 300 gigabases of sequencing data and around 85 million unique TCR sequences made up an early release that covered some 640 HLA-typed donors. On average, over 200,000 unique TCR beta nucleotide sequences were sequenced per donor among 398 genotyped donors of the cohort, with roughly 18% of those sequences being non-productive. HLA typing included class I and class II loci at four-digit resolution. Donor age, sex, ethnicity and CMV serostatus were collected together with the repertoire data. Using immunosequencing, the study profiled T cell repertoires from about 610 subjects and related those repertoires to cytomegalovirus serostatus.

In total, 600 or so healthy bone marrow donors made up the cohort. At the time of sampling, every cohort member was nominally healthy, though immune exposures that went unrecorded were likely present. The donor was CMV seropositive and was included in the group of 270 or so seropositive cohort members. A peripheral blood sample was provided by each donor, and peripheral blood mononuclear cells were used for TCR beta sequencing. Genomic DNA was extracted from the blood cell samples with the Qiagen DNeasy Blood Extraction Kit. On this clone itself: Its cognate antigen has yet to be identified. No clone much larger than this one lies a single base away; base qualities are absent.

From the cysteine through the phenylalanine, the CDR3 covers 14 amino acids. Only the CDR3 DNA stays, 42 bases, in frame from base 1. CDR1 and CDR2 are read off the germline V gene as MDHEN and SYDVKM. The receptor library was made with the immunoSEQ multiplex PCR assay. For the multiplex PCR, a mixture combining 60 forward primers for TCR Vbeta segments and 13 reverse primers for TCR Jbeta segments was used. The CDR3 region of rearranged TCR beta genes was amplified from genomic DNA with a multiplex PCR assay. Amplified TCR beta libraries were sequenced as 87-base-pair reads on the Illumina HiSeq System. For the original study's pipeline: Across the 670 or so repertoires, a later analysis counted 60 million to 90 million unique TCR beta chains, around 10 million of which were shared by at least two donors. Raw reads were error-corrected and collapsed into unique sequences with a nearest-neighbor algorithm that merged closely related sequences to remove PCR and sequencing errors. Alignment of CDR3 sequences to IMGT reference sequences was used to assign V, D and J gene segments. Each retained sequence needed at least a six-nucleotide match to both a V gene segment and a J gene segment. Rearrangements were classified as productive when the CDR3 lacked stop codons and remained in frame with V and J, and all other rearrangements were classified as non-productive. Following IMGT convention, CDR3 was defined as the stretch from the second conserved V-encoded cysteine up to the conserved J-encoded phenylalanine. Sequences without an unambiguous match to a single V gene segment were excluded from the earlier analysis of a few hundred of the donors. In an earlier analysis of some 590 of the donors, a V segment was called functional when productive rearrangements were above 56.7%, and segregating when the standard deviation between donors exceeded 5%. A statistical classification framework was built for diagnosing cytomegalovirus status from the catalog of TCR beta chain sequences. A later analysis assigned V and J genes by comparing TCR nucleotide sequences with IMGT/GENE-DB human TR gene sequences. A later analysis assigned CDR3 sequences and most-parsimonious VDJ recombination scenarios with the TCRdist pipeline. In a later analysis, each TCR beta chain was defined by its CDR3 amino acid sequence together with its V-gene family, and reads lacking a unique V-gene family were excluded. In a later analysis, 500 to 700 highly shared, low-generation-probability nucleotide sequences were removed to address suspected cross-contamination and a sequencing artifact. A later analysis calculated a clonal expansion index for each public chain from normalized within-repertoire ranks of inferred template counts. In a later analysis, generation probabilities were computed with a VDJ recombination model fitted to out-of-frame rearrangements, and the resulting probabilities were checked against IGoR. Hypergeometric tests were used in a later analysis to score TCR-TCR, TCR-HLA and TCR-CMV co-occurrence, with a repertoire-size bias correction applied to the TCR pairs. To estimate false discovery rates, a later analysis permuted the HLA or CMV assignments 20 times. In a later analysis, co-occurring TCRs were grouped with DBSCAN, and TCRdist sequence similarity was added when clustering was performed within HLA-allele-positive subsets. Repertoires with fewer than 30,000 or more than 120,000 public chains, plus five repertoires with anomalous nucleotide sharing, were excluded from co-occurrence clustering. This immuneACCESS table, as held by TCRdb, lists in-frame sequences with V and J called but not all clones. Of the missing ones, under half trace to an unresolved V gene in checked studies; the others have no known cause. For V, J and clone size, that table is used; D and trimming come from the DNA. A total of about 240,000 clones appear in this sample, over 70% of them only once. Roughly 7.4% of the sample goes to the ten largest clones.

General study outcomes and caveats: The authors suggested that the approach could potentially be generalized to other disease states and immunological phenotypes. The sequencing pipeline was judged likely to have produced a cluster of highly shared sequence variants as a technical artifact. Presence/absence analyses assumed roughly uniform sequencing depth across donors, an assumption that may not hold. According to a later genetic analysis, donors in an Asian-associated ancestry cluster had fewer N-insertions in productive TCRs than the approximately 650-donor mean. Linkage disequilibrium might explain the correlated functional status among segregating V segments, but an unknown experimental factor could not be ruled out. A later analysis found that most CMV-associated TCR beta chains appeared HLA-restricted, with HLA associations seemingly driven largely by CMV exposure. In an earlier analysis of 587 of the donors, most TCR beta V segments were observed in productive rearrangements about 87% or about 30% of the time, broadly matching IMGT annotations. Compared with equally common non-associated chains, HLA-associated TCR beta chains in a later analysis were more clonally expanded and had lower generation probabilities. Immune exposure information for the cohort was limited to CMV serostatus. The earlier analysis of 587 of the donors excluded around 17 rarely observed V segments, including chromosome 9 orphons, because counts were too low. Several of the top co-occurrence clusters appeared to be linked to parvovirus B19, influenza, CMV and Epstein-Barr virus, according to a later analysis. A further reported finding was that TCR beta sequences accurately predicted the HLA-A and HLA-B alleles for most subjects in the first cohort. While some public TCRs were present in many individuals, most TCR sequences turned up only very rarely across donors. The 87-base-pair reads could not distinguish some IMGT-functional V segments, including TRBV6-2 and TRBV6-3, so those segments were excluded. Because HLA typing was unavailable for some donors at each locus, only the typed subset was used in association tests. In a later analysis, TCR association rates were found to vary across HLA loci, with the most associated TCRs seen for DRB1 alleles and the fewest for HLA-C alleles. The classifier was reported to diagnose cytomegalovirus status with high specificity and sensitivity in both the original cohort and the validation cohort. In a later genetic analysis, a missense DCLRE1C variant was associated with V-gene and J-gene trimming of TCR beta chains, and the association was replicated in an independent cohort. In the study, some 180 TCR beta chains were listed as associated with cytomegalovirus. Three of the identified cytomegalovirus-associated TCR beta chains were confirmed in vitro to be specific for cytomegalovirus antigens. Only TCR beta chains were sequenced in this cohort, and the absence of alpha or paired-chain data limited detectable features. When HLA alleles, especially DR and DQ, strongly co-occurred, TCR associations were difficult to assign to individual alleles. Specific HLA alleles were associated with some 15,000 TCR beta sequences at a false discovery rate of 0.05 in a later analysis.

The sequencing sample was made of PBMCs. The TCR comes from an older woman in good health and CMV-seropositive. The V and J genes are TRBV28 and TRBJ2-5; TRBD2 fits 8 bases in the junction. The closer fit of TRBJ2-7 to the DNA end suggests the J call may be wrong. The CDR3 has the sequence CASSPPSGSHEQYF. The base sequence is TGTGCCAGCAGTCCCCCCAGCGGGAGTCACGAGCAGTACTTC.